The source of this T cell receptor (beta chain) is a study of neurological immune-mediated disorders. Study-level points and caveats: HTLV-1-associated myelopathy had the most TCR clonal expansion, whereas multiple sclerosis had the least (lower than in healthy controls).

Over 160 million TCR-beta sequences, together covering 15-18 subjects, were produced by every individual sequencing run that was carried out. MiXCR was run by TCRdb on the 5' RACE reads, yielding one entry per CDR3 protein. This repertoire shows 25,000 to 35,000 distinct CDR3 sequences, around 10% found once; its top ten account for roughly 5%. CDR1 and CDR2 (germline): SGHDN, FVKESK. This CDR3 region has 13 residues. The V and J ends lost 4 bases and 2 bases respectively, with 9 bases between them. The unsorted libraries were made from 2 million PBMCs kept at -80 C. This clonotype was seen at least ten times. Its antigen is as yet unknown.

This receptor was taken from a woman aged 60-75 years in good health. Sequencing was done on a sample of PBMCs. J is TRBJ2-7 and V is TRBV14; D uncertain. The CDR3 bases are TGTGCCAGCAGCCTAAGGTTGACCTACGAGCAGTACTTC. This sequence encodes CASSLRLTYEQYF.